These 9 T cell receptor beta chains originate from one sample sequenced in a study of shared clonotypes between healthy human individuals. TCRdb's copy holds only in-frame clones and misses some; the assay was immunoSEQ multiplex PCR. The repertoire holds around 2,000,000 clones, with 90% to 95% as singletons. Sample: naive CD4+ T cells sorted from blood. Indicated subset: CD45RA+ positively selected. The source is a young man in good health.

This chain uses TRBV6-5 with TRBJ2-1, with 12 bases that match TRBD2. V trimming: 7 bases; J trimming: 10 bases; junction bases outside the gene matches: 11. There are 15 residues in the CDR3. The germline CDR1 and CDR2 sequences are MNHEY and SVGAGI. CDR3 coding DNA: TGTGCCAGCACCCGCGACGGAACTAGCGGGGGGGAGCAGTTCTTC. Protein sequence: CASTRDGTSGGEQFF.

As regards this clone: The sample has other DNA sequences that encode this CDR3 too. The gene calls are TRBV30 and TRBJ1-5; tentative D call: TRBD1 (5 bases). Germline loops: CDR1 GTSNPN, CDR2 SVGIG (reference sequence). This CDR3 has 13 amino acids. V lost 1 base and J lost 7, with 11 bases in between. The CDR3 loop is CAWSGGGGQPQHF. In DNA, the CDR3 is TGTGCCTGGAGTGGGGGGGGAGGACAGCCCCAGCATTTT.

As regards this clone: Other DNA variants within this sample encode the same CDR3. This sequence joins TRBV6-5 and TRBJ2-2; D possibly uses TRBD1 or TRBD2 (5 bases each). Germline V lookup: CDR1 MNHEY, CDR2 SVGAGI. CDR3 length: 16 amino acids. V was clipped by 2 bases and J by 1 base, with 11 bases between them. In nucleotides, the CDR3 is TGTGCCAGCAGTTACCCCGGGACGGGGAACACCGGGGAGCTGTTTTTT. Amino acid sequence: CASSYPGTGNTGELFF.

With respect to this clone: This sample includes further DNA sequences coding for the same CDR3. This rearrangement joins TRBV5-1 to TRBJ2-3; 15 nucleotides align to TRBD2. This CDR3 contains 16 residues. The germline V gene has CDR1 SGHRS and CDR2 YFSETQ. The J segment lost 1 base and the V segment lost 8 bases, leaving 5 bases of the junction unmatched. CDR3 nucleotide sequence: TGCGCCAGTGGACTAGCGGGGGGGCCAGGCACAGATACGCAGTATTTT. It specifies CASGLAGGPGTDTQYF.

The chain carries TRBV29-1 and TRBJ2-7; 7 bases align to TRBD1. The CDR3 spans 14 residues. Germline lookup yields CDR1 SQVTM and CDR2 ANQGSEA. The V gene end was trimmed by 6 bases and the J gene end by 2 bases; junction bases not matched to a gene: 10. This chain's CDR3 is CSVARAGGPYEQYF. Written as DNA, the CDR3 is TGCAGCGTGGCGCGGGCAGGGGGACCCTACGAGCAGTACTTC.

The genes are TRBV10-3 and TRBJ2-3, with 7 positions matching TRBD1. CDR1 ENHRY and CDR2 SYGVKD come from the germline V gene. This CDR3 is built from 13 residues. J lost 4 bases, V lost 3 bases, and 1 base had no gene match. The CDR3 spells CAISDGTADTQYF. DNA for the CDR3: TGTGCCATCAGTGACGGGACAGCAGATACGCAGTATTTT.

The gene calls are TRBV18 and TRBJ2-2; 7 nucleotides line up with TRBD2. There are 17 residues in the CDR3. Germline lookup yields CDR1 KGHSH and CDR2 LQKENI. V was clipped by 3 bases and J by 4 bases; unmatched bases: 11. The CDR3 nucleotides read TGTGCCAGCTCACCCCCCTTTTTCGGGACTACCACCGGGGAGCTGTTTTTT. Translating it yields CASSPPFFGTTTGELFF.

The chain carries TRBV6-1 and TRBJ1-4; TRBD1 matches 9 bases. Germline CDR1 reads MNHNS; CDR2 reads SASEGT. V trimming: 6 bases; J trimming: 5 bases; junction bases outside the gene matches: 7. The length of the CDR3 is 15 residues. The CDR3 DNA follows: TGTGCCAGCAGACTAGGGACAGGGATAAATGAAAAACTGTTTTTT. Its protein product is CASRLGTGINEKLFF.

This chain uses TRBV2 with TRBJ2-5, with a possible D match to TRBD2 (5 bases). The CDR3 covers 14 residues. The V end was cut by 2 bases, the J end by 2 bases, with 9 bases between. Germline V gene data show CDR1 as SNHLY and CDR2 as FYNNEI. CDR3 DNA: TGTGCCAGCAGTGAACAGACTATTCAAGAGACCCAGTACTTC. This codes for CASSEQTIQETQYF.